This T cell receptor (beta chain) was retrieved from a study of graft-versus-host responses after intestinal transplantation. Data came from immunoSEQ multiplex PCR; TCRdb stores just in-frame clones and leaves some out. The table has fewer than 120,000 clones, around 93% seen once; the top ten hold approximately 0.49%. On this clone: The antigen remains unidentified.

V was trimmed by 5 bases and J by 3 bases, leaving 15 bases between them. CDR3 length equals 15 residues. Per germline, CDR1 SGHTA and CDR2 FQGTGA. Study results and caveats: High graft-versus-host to host-versus-graft clonal ratios were seen in allografts of patients with graft-donor T cell macrochimerism. Early post-transplant HvG declines showed an association with peak circulating GvH clone levels.

The clonotype was recovered from a human donor who received an intestinal transplant. The chain couples TRBV7-3 to TRBJ2-3; D gene unclear. Sequencing was performed on unstimulated CD8+ T cells sorted from spleen or lymph node cells, taken before intestinal transplant. CDR3 protein: CASSQGLERTDTQYF. CDR3 DNA: TGTGCCAGCAGCCAAGGCCTAGAACGAACAGATACGCAGTATTTT.